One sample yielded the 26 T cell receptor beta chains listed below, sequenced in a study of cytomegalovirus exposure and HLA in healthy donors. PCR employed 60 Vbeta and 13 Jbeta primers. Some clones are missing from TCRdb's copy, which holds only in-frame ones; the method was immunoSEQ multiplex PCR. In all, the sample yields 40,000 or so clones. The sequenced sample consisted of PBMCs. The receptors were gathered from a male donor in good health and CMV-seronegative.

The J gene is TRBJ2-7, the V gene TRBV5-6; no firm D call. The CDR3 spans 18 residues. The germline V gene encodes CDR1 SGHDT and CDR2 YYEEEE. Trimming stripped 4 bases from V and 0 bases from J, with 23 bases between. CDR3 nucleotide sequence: TGTGCCAGCAGCCCCGTTCTGGGTAAGACTGGAAGCTCCTACGAGCAGTACTTC. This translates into CASSPVLGKTGSSYEQYF.

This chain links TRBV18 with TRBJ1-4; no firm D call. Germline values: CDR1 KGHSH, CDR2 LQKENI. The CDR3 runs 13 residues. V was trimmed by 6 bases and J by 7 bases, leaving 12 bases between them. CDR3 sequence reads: CASSPSLFEKLFF. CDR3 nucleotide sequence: TGTGCCAGCTCCCCCTCCCTCTTTGAAAAACTGTTTTTT.

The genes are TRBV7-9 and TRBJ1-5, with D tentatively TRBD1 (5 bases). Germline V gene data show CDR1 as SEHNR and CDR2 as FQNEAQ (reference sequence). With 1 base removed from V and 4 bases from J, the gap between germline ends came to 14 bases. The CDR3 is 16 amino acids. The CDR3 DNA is TGTGCCAGCAGCTTAGTCCGGGGGATCGCTAATCAGCCCCAGCATTTT. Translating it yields CASSLVRGIANQPQHF.

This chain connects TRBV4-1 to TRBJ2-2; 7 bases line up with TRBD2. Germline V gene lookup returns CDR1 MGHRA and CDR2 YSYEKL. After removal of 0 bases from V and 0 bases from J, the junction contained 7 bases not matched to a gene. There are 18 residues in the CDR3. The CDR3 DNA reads TGCGCCAGCAGCCAAGATCCGGCGGGAGAACCGAACACCGGGGAGCTGTTTTTT. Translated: CASSQDPAGEPNTGELFF.

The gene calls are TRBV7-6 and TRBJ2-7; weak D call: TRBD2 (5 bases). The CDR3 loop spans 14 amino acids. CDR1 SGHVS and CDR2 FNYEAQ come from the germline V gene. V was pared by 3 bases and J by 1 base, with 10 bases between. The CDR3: CASSFRTGSYEQYF. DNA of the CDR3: TGTGCCAGCAGCTTTCGAACGGGATCCTACGAGCAGTACTTC.

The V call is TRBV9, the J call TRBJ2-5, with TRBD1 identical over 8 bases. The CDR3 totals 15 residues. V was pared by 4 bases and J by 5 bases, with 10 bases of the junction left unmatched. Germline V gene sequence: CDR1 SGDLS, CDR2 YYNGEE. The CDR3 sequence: CASSTMTGVGETQYF. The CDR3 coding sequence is TGTGCCAGCAGCACGATGACAGGGGTGGGGGAGACCCAGTACTTC.

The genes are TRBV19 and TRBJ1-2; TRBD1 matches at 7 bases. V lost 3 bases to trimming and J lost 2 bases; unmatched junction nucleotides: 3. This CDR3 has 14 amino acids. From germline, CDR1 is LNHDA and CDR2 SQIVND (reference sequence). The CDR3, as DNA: TGTGCCAGTAGTATGACAGGGAAGAACTATGGCTACACCTTC. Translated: CASSMTGKNYGYTF.

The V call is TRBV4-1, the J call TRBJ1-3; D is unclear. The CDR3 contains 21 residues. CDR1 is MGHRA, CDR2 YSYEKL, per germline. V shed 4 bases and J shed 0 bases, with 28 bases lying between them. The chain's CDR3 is CASSPVGVNAGRPISGNTIYF. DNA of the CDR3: TGCGCCAGCAGCCCCGTCGGAGTAAACGCGGGCCGCCCGATCTCTGGAAACACCATATATTTT.

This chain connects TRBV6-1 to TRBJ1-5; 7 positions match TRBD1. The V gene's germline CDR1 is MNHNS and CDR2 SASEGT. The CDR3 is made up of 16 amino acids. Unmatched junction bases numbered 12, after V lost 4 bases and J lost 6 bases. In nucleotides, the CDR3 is TGTGCCAGCAGTGCCGGGACAGCAAGGGGTGGTCAGCCCCAGCATTTT. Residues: CASSAGTARGGQPQHF.

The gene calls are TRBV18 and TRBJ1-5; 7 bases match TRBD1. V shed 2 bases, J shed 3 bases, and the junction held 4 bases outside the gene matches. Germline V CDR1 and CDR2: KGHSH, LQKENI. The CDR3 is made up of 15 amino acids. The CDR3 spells CASSPGTDHNQPQHF. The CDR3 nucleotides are TGTGCCAGCTCACCAGGGACAGACCACAATCAGCCCCAGCATTTT.

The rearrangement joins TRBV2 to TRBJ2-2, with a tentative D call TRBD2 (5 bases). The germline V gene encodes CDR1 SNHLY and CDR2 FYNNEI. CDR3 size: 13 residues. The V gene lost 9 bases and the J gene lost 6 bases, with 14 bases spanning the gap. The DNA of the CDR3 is TGTGCCAGTAACCCCCTGCGGGCCGGGGAGCTGTTTTTT. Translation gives CASNPLRAGELFF. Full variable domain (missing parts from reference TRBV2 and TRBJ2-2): EPEVTQTPSHQVTQMGQEVILRCVPISNHLYFYWYRQILGQKVEFLVSFYNNEISEKSEIFDDQFSVERPDGSNFTLKIRSTKLEDSAMYFCASNPLRAGELFFGEGSRLTVL.

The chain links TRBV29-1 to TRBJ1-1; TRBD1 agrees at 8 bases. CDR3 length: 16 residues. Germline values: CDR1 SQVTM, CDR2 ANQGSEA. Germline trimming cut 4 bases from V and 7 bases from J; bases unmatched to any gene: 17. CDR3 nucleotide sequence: TGCAGCGTTGGAGGAAGGACAGGGACTGGCGAGGGTGAAGCTTTCTTT. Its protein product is CSVGGRTGTGEGEAFF. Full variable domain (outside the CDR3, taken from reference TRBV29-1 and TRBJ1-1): SAVISQKPSRDICQRGTSLTIQCQVDSQVTMMFWYRQQPGQSLTLIATANQGSEATYESGFVIDKFPISRPNLTFSTLTVSNMSPEDSSIYLCSVGGRTGTGEGEAFFGQGTRLTVV.

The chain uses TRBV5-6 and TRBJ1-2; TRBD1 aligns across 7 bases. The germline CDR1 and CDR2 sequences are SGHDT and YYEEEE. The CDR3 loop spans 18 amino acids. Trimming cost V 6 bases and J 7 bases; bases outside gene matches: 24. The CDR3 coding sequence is TGTGCCAGCACTTTTGGCCGTATCCCCGGGACAGCAACGAGTGGCTACACCTTC. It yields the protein CASTFGRIPGTATSGYTF.

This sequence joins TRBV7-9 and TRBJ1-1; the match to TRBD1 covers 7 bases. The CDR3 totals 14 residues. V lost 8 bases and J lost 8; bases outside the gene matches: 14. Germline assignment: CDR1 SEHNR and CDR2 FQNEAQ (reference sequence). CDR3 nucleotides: TGTGCCAGCCGACCCTCCCGTGGGACAGCAGAAGCTTTCTTT. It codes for CASRPSRGTAEAFF.

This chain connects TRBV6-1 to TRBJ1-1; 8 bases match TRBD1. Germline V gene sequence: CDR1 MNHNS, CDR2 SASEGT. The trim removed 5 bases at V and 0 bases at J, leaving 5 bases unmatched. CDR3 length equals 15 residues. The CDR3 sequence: CASSLTGALNTEAFF. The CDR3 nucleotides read TGTGCCAGCAGTCTGACAGGGGCTTTGAACACTGAAGCTTTCTTT.

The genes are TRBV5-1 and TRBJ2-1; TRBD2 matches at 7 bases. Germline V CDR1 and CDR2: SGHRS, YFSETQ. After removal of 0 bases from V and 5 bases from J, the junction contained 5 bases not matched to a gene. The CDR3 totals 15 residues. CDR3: CASSLGLARNNEQFF. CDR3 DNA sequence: TGCGCCAGCAGCTTGGGACTAGCCAGAAACAATGAGCAGTTCTTC.

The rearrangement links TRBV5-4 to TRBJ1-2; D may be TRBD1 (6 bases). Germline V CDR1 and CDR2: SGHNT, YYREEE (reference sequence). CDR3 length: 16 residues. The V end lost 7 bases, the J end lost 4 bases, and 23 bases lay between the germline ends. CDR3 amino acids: CASRKQQGVKTYGYTF. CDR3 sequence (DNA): TGTGCCAGCCGCAAACAACAGGGCGTAAAGACCTATGGCTACACCTTC.

The CDR3 spells CASSRRGTGDGYTF. The CDR3 nucleotides are TGCGCCAGCAGCCGACGCGGGACAGGGGATGGCTACACCTTC. This chain uses TRBV4-1 with TRBJ1-2; 10 bases agree with TRBD1. V shed 4 bases and J 6 bases; nucleotides not matched to a gene: 5. CDR1 is MGHRA and CDR2 is YSYEKL in the germline V gene. This CDR3 is 14 amino acids long.

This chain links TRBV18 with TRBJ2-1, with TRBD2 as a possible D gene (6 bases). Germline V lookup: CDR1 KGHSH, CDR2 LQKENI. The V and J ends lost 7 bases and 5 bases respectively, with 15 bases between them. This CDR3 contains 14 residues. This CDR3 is CASCTGRRDNEQFF. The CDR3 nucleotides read TGTGCCAGCTGTACCGGGCGGAGGGACAATGAGCAGTTCTTC.

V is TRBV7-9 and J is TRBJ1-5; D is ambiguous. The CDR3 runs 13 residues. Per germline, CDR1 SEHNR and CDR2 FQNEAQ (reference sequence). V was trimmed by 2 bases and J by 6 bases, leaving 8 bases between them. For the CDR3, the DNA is TGTGCCAGCAGCTTATCTGCTACTCAGCCCCAGCATTTT. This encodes CASSLSATQPQHF.

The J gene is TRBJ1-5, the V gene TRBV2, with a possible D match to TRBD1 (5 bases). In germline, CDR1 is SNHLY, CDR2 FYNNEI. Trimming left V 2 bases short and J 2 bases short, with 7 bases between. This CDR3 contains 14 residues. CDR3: CASSEWGGNQPQHF. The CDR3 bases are TGTGCCAGCAGTGAATGGGGGGGCAATCAGCCCCAGCATTTT.

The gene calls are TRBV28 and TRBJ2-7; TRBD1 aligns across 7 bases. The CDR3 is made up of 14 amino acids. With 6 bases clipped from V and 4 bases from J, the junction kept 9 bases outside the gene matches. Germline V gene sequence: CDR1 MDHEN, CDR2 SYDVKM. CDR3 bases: TGTGCCAGCAGGAGGGAGACAGGGAATTACGAGCAGTACTTC. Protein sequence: CASRRETGNYEQYF.

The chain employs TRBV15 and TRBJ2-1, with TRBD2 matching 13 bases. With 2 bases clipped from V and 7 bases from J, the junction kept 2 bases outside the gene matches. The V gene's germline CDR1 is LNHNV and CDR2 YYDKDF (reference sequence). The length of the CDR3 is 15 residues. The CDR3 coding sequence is TGTGCCACCAGCAGAAGGACTAGCGGGAGTAATGAGCAGTTCTTC. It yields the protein CATSRRTSGSNEQFF. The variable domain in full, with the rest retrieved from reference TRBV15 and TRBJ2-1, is DAMVIQNPRYQVTQFGKPVTLSCSQTLNHNVMYWYQQKSSQAPKLLFHYYDKDFNNEADTPDNFQSRRPNTSFCFLDIRSPGLGDTAMYLCATSRRTSGSNEQFFGPGTRLTVL.

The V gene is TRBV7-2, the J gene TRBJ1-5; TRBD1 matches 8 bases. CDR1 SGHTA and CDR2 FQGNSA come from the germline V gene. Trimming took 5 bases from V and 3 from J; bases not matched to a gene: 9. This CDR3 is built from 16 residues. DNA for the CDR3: TGTGCCAGCAGCGGGGAGCCGGGACAGGCCAATCAGCCCCAGCATTTT. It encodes CASSGEPGQANQPQHF. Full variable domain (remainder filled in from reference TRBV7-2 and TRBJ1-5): GAGVSQSPSNKVTEKGKDVELRCDPISGHTALYWYRQSLGQGLEFLIYFQGNSAPDKSGLPSDRFSAERTGGSVSTLTIQRTQQEDSAVYLCASSGEPGQANQPQHFGDGTRLSIL.

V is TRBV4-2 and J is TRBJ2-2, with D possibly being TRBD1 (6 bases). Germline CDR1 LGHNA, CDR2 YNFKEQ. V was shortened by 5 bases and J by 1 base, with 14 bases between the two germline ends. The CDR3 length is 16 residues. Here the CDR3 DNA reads TGTGCCAGCAGCACACAGGGTTGGGGGAACACCGGGGAGCTGTTTTTT. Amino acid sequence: CASSTQGWGNTGELFF.

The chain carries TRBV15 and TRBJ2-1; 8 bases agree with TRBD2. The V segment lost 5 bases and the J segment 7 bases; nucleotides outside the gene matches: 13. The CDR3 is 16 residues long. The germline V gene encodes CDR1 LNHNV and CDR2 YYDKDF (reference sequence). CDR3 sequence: CATSPSLAGRGNEQFF. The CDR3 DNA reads TGTGCCACCAGCCCTAGTCTCGCCGGGAGGGGAAATGAGCAGTTCTTC.